This is a list of T cell receptor beta chains from one sample in a study of cytomegalovirus exposure and HLA in healthy donors. TCRdb's copy holds only in-frame clones and misses some; the assay was immunoSEQ multiplex PCR. In the table there are 120,000 or so clones, approximately 85% of which are singletons. The sequencing sample was made of PBMCs. Every receptor here comes from a male donor in good health and CMV-seropositive. CDR3s include the opening cysteine and the closing phenylalanine or tryptophan. D genes are given only for firm matches. Part of the rows lack a size; the others show once, few, many or a class for expanded clones.

TRBV28	-	TRBJ1-1	few	CASKRALEIPEAFF	TGTGCCAGCAAGAGGGCCCTAGAGATCCCTGAAGCTTTCTTT
TRBV11-3	TRBD2	TRBJ2-7	-	CASSLLGGSEQYF	TGTGCCAGCAGCCTCTTGGGGGGGAGCGAGCAGTACTTC
TRBV29-1	TRBD2	TRBJ2-1	-	CSVDDGVKGGPGDEQFF	TGCAGCGTTGATGATGGGGTTAAGGGAGGGCCGGGCGATGAGCAGTTCTTC
TRBV30	TRBD2	TRBJ2-2	-	CAWSSGITGELFF	TGTGCCTGGAGCAGCGGGATTACCGGGGAGCTGTTTTTT
TRBV5-1	TRBD1	TRBJ2-3	-	CASSWTGTGGVDTQYF	TGCGCCAGCAGCTGGACCGGGACAGGGGGAGTAGATACGCAGTATTTT
TRBV28	TRBD1	TRBJ2-2	-	CASRRTGDKGGELFF	TGTGCCAGCAGGAGGACAGGGGATAAAGGCGGGGAGCTGTTTTTT
TRBV4-3	-	TRBJ2-4	-	CASSQETENIQYF	TGCGCCAGCAGCCAGGAGACAGAAAACATTCAGTACTTC
TRBV4-2	TRBD1	TRBJ1-4	-	CASSQPGTGDEKLFF	TGTGCCAGCAGCCAGCCCGGGACAGGGGATGAAAAACTGTTTTTT
TRBV5-5	-	TRBJ2-7	-	CASSPLVGNRAVYEQYF	TGTGCCAGCAGCCCACTTGTAGGGAACAGGGCTGTCTACGAGCAGTACTTC
TRBV5-6	-	TRBJ1-5	-	CASSLANRDGQPQHF	TGTGCCAGCAGCTTGGCCAACAGGGATGGTCAGCCCCAGCATTTT
TRBV29-1	-	TRBJ2-7	-	CSGSRGRDEEQYF	TGCAGCGGGTCTAGAGGGCGGGACGAGGAGCAGTACTTC
TRBV7-6	-	TRBJ2-2	once	CASSLVATNTGELFF	TGTGCCAGCAGCTTAGTGGCGACTAACACCGGGGAGCTGTTTTTT
TRBV28	TRBD1	TRBJ1-2	-	CASSRFGTGGGSYTF	TGTGCCAGCAGTAGATTCGGGACAGGGGGCGGGAGCTACACCTTC
TRBV5-1	-	TRBJ1-1	-	CASSLGSRAGAFF	TGCGCCAGCAGCTTGGGGAGCCGTGCCGGGGCTTTCTTT
TRBV23-1	-	TRBJ2-7	-	CASTHGQSSYEQYF	TGCGCCAGCACTCATGGACAGAGCTCCTACGAGCAGTACTTC
TRBV19	TRBD1	TRBJ1-2	-	CAAFSPRQGAYGYTF	TGTGCAGCGTTTTCGCCTAGACAGGGGGCATATGGCTACACCTTC
TRBV29-1	-	TRBJ1-5	-	CSVLMDGRHNQPQHF	TGCAGCGTTCTTATGGACGGGAGACACAATCAGCCCCAGCATTTT
TRBV30	TRBD1	TRBJ2-3	-	CAWAGGHTDTQYF	TGTGCCTGGGCAGGGGGACACACAGATACGCAGTATTTT
TRBV10-2	-	TRBJ1-5	-	CASSGPGNQPQHF	TGCGCCAGCAGTGGGCCAGGCAATCAGCCCCAGCATTTT
TRBV11-2	-	TRBJ1-3	once	CASSAGLGGNTIYF	TGTGCCAGCAGCGCGGGACTGGGGGGAAACACCATATATTTT
TRBV4-3	-	TRBJ2-1	-	CASSQESGHNEQFF	TGCGCCAGCAGCCAAGAAAGCGGACACAATGAGCAGTTCTTC
TRBV5-1	-	TRBJ1-1	once	CASSLAGGMNTEAFF	TGCGCCAGCAGCTTGGCGGGGGGGATGAACACTGAAGCTTTCTTT
TRBV4-2	-	TRBJ2-2	-	CASSQDHTIGELFF	TGTGCCAGCAGCCAAGATCACACGATCGGGGAGCTGTTTTTT
TRBV5-1	TRBD2	TRBJ2-5	-	CASSYGLAGDPQETQYF	TGCGCCAGCAGCTACGGACTAGCGGGGGACCCCCAAGAGACCCAGTACTTC
TRBV5-5	-	TRBJ2-2	-	CASSYRDIPGELFF	TGTGCCAGCAGCTACCGGGACATTCCCGGGGAGCTGTTTTTT
TRBV28	TRBD1	TRBJ2-7	-	CASSSTGASSYEQYF	TGTGCCAGCAGCTCGACAGGGGCTAGCTCCTACGAGCAGTACTTC
TRBV19	TRBD1	TRBJ1-4	-	CASSIGGTDNEKLFF	TGTGCCAGTAGTATAGGCGGGACAGATAATGAAAAACTGTTTTTT